One sample yielded the 3 T cell receptor beta chains listed below, sequenced in a study of human T cells and chemical hapten exposure. As for time point: patch test 1, 2 weeks after DPC sensitization. Noted treatment: therapeutic diphenylcyclopropenone sensitization with weekly scalp DPC. TCRdb itself ran the RACE reads through MiXCR, one entry per CDR3 protein. The data show around 190,000 distinct CDR3 sequences, 20% to 25% seen once. This material consisted of whole blood, taken in connection with sensitization to the hapten diphenylcyclopropenone (DPC). Receptors originate from a woman in her fifties or sixties with alopecia areata. Some clones in this sample may be carry-over from other donors' samples.

The chain combines TRBV29-1 with TRBJ2-5, with D possibly being TRBD2 (6 bases). From germline, CDR1 is SQVTM and CDR2 ANQGSEA. The CDR3 runs 14 residues. Trimming left V 6 bases short and J 1 base short, with 15 bases between. CDR3 bases: TGCAGCGTCCCCCCCACGGGACTCCAAGAGACCCAGTACTTC. Its protein is CSVPPTGLQETQYF.

This sequence joins TRBV10-2 and TRBJ2-7, with TRBD1 matching over 9 bases. This CDR3 has 14 amino acids. Per the germline V gene, CDR1 is WSHSY and CDR2 is SAAADI. The V gene end was trimmed by 10 bases and the J gene end by 6 bases; junction bases not matched to a gene: 13. CDR3 protein: CATHGTGRRGEQYF. CDR3 sequence (DNA): TGCGCCACCCACGGGACAGGGCGAAGAGGCGAGCAGTACTTC.

CDR3 residues: CASSQEMPPWREGQETQYF. The CDR3 DNA follows: TGTGCCAGCAGCCAAGAAATGCCCCCCTGGCGGGAGGGCCAAGAGACCCAGTACTTC. V and J are TRBV14 and TRBJ2-5; 9 bases line up with TRBD2. CDR1 is SGHDN and CDR2 is FVKESK in the germline V gene. V shed 0 bases and J 1 base; nucleotides not matched to a gene: 12. The CDR3 length is 19 residues.